One T cell receptor (beta chain) is described in this entry. In the authors' workflow: Counts of nucleated cells, estimated from reference gene primer amplification, were obtained. Profiling relied on immunoSEQ multiplex PCR, and the TCRdb table lists in-frame clones only, not all of them. V, J and clone size were drawn from that table, and D and trimming were deduced from the DNA. The data show 130,000 to 150,000 clones, 84% seen once. The CDR3 runs to 13 residues. Germline V gene lookup returns CDR1 SGDLS and CDR2 YYNGEE. The V and J ends lost 0 bases and 7 bases respectively, with 5 bases between them. This sample was taken from a study of blood T cell repertoires in COVID-19.

The chain carries TRBV9 and TRBJ1-6; D not resolved. The clonotype originates from a human donor in a cohort sampled during active COVID-19. Sequencing used peripheral blood. CDR3 loop: CASSVVENSPLHF. In DNA form, the CDR3 reads TGTGCCAGCAGCGTAGTGGAGAATTCACCCCTCCACTTT.